These 10 T cell receptor beta chains came from one sample sequenced in a study of OX40 agonist ivuxolimab in advanced cancers. Repertoires were generated with immunoSEQ multiplex PCR, while TCRdb's copy carries only in-frame clones and drops some. The repertoire consists of about 15,000 clones, with 90% occurring once and the leading ten covering around 29%. The input for sequencing was CD4+ or CD8+ T cells sorted from blood, taken in a trial of the OX40 agonist ivuxolimab. The receptors here all came from an adult with an advanced solid tumor such as melanoma, head and neck, liver or kidney cancer.

The chain uses TRBV6-6 and TRBJ2-7, with unresolved D. The CDR3 contains 11 residues. Germline loops: CDR1 MNHNY, CDR2 SVGAGI (reference sequence). Trimming stripped 8 bases from V and 3 bases from J, with 8 bases between. CDR3 in DNA: TGTGCCAGCTTCCGCGGCTACGAGCAGTACTTC. Protein: CASFRGYEQYF.

Regarding this clone: One end of the junction is discordant with germline, which a read error may explain. This rearrangement joins TRBV11-2 to TRBJ2-7, with TRBD2 matching over 9 bases. CDR3 length: 15 residues. Germline lookup yields CDR1 SGHAT and CDR2 FQNNGV. The CDR3 DNA is TGCGCCAGCAGCCCCCTAGCGGGATCATTCCACGAGCAGTACTTC. The encoded protein is CASSPLAGSFHEQYF.

The V gene is TRBV4-1, the J gene TRBJ1-4, with 8 bases identical to TRBD1. Germline V lookup: CDR1 MGHRA, CDR2 YSYEKL. V was pared by 1 base and J by 6 bases, with 4 bases of the junction left unmatched. The CDR3 totals 15 residues. The CDR3 here is CASSQGTGRDEKLFF. In DNA, the CDR3 is TGCGCCAGCAGCCAAGGGACAGGGAGAGATGAAAAACTGTTTTTT.

The chain carries TRBV10-1 and TRBJ2-2, with D uncertain. The germline V gene encodes CDR1 WNHNN and CDR2 SYGVQD (reference sequence). Trimming took 0 bases from V and 6 from J, leaving 11 bases between them. CDR3 length equals 15 residues. CDR3 sequence (DNA): TGCGCCAGCAGTGAGTCGAATTACAAACCCGGGGAGCTGTTTTTT. This encodes CASSESNYKPGELFF.

The chain carries TRBV1 and TRBJ1-5; the D segment call TRBD1 is taken from the table without a DNA check. TRBV1 is a pseudogene. The CDR3 sequence is 15 residues long. In DNA form, the CDR3 reads TGCACCAGCAGCCCCGGGACAGGGAACAATCAGCCCCAGCATTTT. It encodes CTSSPGTGNNQPQHF.

This clone was recorded a few times. The gene calls are TRBV5-6 and TRBJ1-2; 7 bases match TRBD1. This CDR3 spans 13 amino acids. The V gene end was trimmed by 2 bases and the J gene end by 4 bases; junction bases not matched to a gene: 2. Germline V gives CDR1 SGHDT, CDR2 YYEEEE. Here the CDR3 DNA reads TGTGCCAGCAGCTTTCACAGGGGCTATGGCTACACCTTC. Protein: CASSFHRGYGYTF.

The CDR3 DNA reads as TGTGCCAGCAGTTCAGGGGATAGCAATCAGCCCCAGCATTTT. It translates to CASSSGDSNQPQHF. The chain joins TRBV27 to TRBJ1-5; the D gene is possibly TRBD1 (6 bases). The V end lost 4 bases, the J end lost 0 bases, and 7 bases lay between the germline ends. CDR1 and CDR2 (germline): MNHEY, SMNVEV (reference sequence). The CDR3 contains 14 residues.

The CDR3 sequence: CASRTGGAGYTF. The CDR3, as DNA: TGTGCCAGCAGGACAGGGGGCGCGGGCTACACCTTC. The chain joins TRBV27 to TRBJ1-2; 10 nucleotides line up with TRBD1. The CDR3 is 12 amino acids. CDR1 is MNHEY, CDR2 SMNVEV, per germline (reference sequence). V was pared by 6 bases and J by 8 bases, with 3 bases of the junction left unmatched.

V is TRBV5-1 and J is TRBJ2-7; 10 bases fit TRBD1. V was pared by 2 bases and J by 4 bases, with 3 bases of the junction left unmatched. The CDR3 runs to 14 residues. Germline CDR1 reads SGHRS; CDR2 reads YFSETQ. DNA for the CDR3: TGCGCCAGCAGCTTTGGGACAGGGGTATACGAGCAGTACTTC. Translation gives CASSFGTGVYEQYF.

V and J are TRBV5-1 and TRBJ2-1, with 8 positions matching TRBD2. The CDR3 contains 14 residues. With V trimmed by 5 bases and J by 4 bases, 5 bases remained unmatched. CDR1 and CDR2 from the germline V gene are SGHRS and YFSETQ. CDR3 loop: CASSGLAGYNEQFF. CDR3 sequence (DNA): TGCGCCAGCAGTGGGCTAGCGGGTTACAATGAGCAGTTCTTC.